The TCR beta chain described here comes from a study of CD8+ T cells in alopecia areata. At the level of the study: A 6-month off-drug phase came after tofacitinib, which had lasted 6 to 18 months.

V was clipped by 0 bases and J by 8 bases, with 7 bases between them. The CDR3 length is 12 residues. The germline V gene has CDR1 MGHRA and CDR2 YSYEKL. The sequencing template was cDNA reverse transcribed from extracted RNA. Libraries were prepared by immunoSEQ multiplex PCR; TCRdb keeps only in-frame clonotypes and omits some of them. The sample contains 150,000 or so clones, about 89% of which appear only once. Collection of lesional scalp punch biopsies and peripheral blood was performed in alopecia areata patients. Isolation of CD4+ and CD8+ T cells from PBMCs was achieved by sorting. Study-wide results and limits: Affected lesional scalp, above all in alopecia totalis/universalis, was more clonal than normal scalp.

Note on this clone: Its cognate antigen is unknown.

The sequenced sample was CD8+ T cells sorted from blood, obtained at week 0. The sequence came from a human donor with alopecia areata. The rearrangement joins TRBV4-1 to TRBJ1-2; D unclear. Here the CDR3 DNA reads TGCGCCAGCAGCCAAGATAAACAGGGCTACACCTTC. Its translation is CASSQDKQGYTF.